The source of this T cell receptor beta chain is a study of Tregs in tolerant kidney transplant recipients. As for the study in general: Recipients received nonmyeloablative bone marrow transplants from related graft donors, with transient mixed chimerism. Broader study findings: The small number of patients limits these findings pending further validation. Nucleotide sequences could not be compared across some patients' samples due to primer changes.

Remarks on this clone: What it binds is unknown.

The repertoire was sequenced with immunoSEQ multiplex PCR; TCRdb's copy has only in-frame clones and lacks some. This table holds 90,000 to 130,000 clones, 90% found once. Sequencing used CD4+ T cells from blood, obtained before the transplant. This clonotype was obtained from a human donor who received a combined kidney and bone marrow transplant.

Written as DNA, the CDR3 is TGTGCCAGCAGCCCTCCGGGGGATTCGGGTGAAAAACTGTTTTTT. This codes for CASSPPGDSGEKLFF. The chain links TRBV5-4 to TRBJ1-4, with D perhaps matching TRBD1 (5 bases). The CDR3 sequence is 15 residues long. Looked up from germline, CDR1 is SGHNT and CDR2 is YYREEE (reference sequence). Trimming pared 4 bases from V and 7 bases from J, leaving 17 bases between.